This passage covers 24 T cell receptor beta chains from one sample sequenced in a study of blood T cell repertoires in COVID-19. The table came from immunoSEQ multiplex PCR; TCRdb's copy has only in-frame clones and leaves some out. Here the sample spans 70,000 or so clones, 87% being singletons. Specimen: peripheral blood. Receptors originate from a woman aged 80 or over with active or convalescent COVID-19.

This clone was seen only a few times. CDR3: CASSQSWRSGNTIYF. Written as DNA, the CDR3 is TGTGCCAGCAGCCAATCCTGGCGGTCTGGAAACACCATATATTTT. The rearrangement uses TRBV3-1 (or the pseudogene TRBV3-2) and TRBJ1-3; D gene ambiguous. Trimming took off 2 bases at V and 1 base at J, with 9 bases between the two ends. The CDR3 loop spans 15 amino acids. Germline-derived CDR1 and CDR2 are LGHDT and YNNKEL (reference sequence).

The chain links TRBV19 to TRBJ1-4, with D maybe TRBD1 (5 bases). Germline V gene sequence: CDR1 LNHDA, CDR2 SQIVND (reference sequence). The CDR3 has 16 residues. Trimming removed 5 bases from V and 5 bases from J, with 18 bases in between. CDR3: CASSEAPGQLNEKLFF. Here the CDR3 DNA reads TGTGCCAGTAGTGAAGCACCAGGACAATTAAATGAAAAACTGTTTTTT.

V usage is TRBV7-9 and J usage is TRBJ1-3; D is unclear. Germline V lookup: CDR1 SEHNR, CDR2 FQNEAQ (reference sequence). Trimming removed 4 bases at V and 4 bases at J, with 14 bases between. The CDR3 sequence is 15 residues long. Here the CDR3 reads CASSSITAGGNTIYF. CDR3 coding DNA: TGTGCCAGCAGCTCAATAACCGCCGGGGGAAACACCATATATTTT.

The sample holds one count of this clone. The chain combines TRBV2 with TRBJ2-7; 9 bases line up with TRBD1. This CDR3 has 13 residues. V was clipped by 6 bases and J by 4 bases; unmatched bases: 4. CDR1 and CDR2 (germline): SNHLY, FYNNEI. CDR3 amino acids: CASRDRGMYEQYF. For the CDR3, the DNA is TGTGCCAGCAGGGACAGGGGAATGTACGAGCAGTACTTC.

The chain employs TRBV4-2 and TRBJ1-6; no clear D. V lost 1 base and J 0 bases, leaving 19 bases between the germline ends. This CDR3 is built from 20 residues. Germline-derived CDR1 and CDR2 are LGHNA and YNFKEQ. The CDR3 sequence: CASSQAGGGLVGSYNSPLHF. Here the CDR3 DNA reads TGTGCCAGCAGCCAAGCAGGAGGAGGCTTGGTAGGCTCCTATAATTCACCCCTCCACTTT.

CDR3 in amino acids: CASVPSDRDNSPLHF. The CDR3 nucleotides read TGTGCCAGCGTGCCCTCCGACAGGGATAATTCACCCCTCCACTTT. The V and J genes are TRBV28 and TRBJ1-6; TRBD1 aligns across 7 bases. The CDR3 spans 15 residues. Germline CDR1 MDHEN, CDR2 SYDVKM. Trimming cost V 8 bases and J 5 bases; bases outside gene matches: 9. The full variable domain, with the rest looked up from reference TRBV28 and TRBJ1-6, is DVKVTQSSRYLVKRTGEKVFLECVQDMDHENMFWYRQDPGLGLRLIYFSYDVKMKEKGDIPEGYSVSREKKERFSLILESASTNQTSMYLCASVPSDRDNSPLHFGNGTRLTVT.

The gene calls are TRBV3-1 (or the pseudogene TRBV3-2) and TRBJ2-3, with a tentative D call TRBD1 (5 bases). Germline V CDR1 and CDR2: LGHDT, YNNKEL (reference sequence). The V gene lost 2 bases and the J gene lost 7 bases, with 7 bases spanning the gap. The CDR3 totals 12 residues. Written as DNA, the CDR3 is TGTGCCAGCAGCCAAAACAGGAATACGCAGTATTTT. Translating gives CASSQNRNTQYF.

Remarks on this clone: The same CDR3 also results from other DNA sequences found in this sample. This chain uses TRBV19 with TRBJ1-3; 9 bases align to TRBD1. The V and J ends lost 5 bases and 2 bases, in that order; junction bases with no gene match: 1. The CDR3 loop spans 14 amino acids. The germline V gene has CDR1 LNHDA and CDR2 SQIVND (reference sequence). The CDR3: CASSWDRAGNTIYF. The CDR3 bases are TGTGCCAGTAGTTGGGACAGGGCTGGAAACACCATATATTTT.

This clone has a handful of counts. The chain combines TRBV10-3 with TRBJ1-3; tentative D call: TRBD1 (6 bases). Trimming removed 10 bases at V and 4 bases at J, with 17 bases between. From germline, CDR1 is ENHRY and CDR2 SYGVKD. The CDR3 is 14 amino acids. CDR3 in amino acids: CATRPGVGGNTIYF. CDR3 in DNA: TGTGCCACCAGACCAGGGGTAGGGGGAAACACCATATATTTT.

This clone was picked up a small number of times. V is TRBV6-5 and J is TRBJ2-7, with 7 nucleotides matching TRBD1. With V trimmed by 2 bases and J by 2 bases, 3 bases remained unmatched. Per germline, CDR1 MNHEY and CDR2 SVGAGI. The CDR3 covers 14 residues. CDR3 in DNA: TGTGCCAGCAGTTACAGACAGGGTCCCTACGAGCAGTACTTC. The encoded protein is CASSYRQGPYEQYF.

The chain combines TRBV29-1 with TRBJ1-2, with D possibly being TRBD1 (5 bases). The CDR3 sequence is 13 residues long. V was clipped by 3 bases and J by 2 bases, with 10 bases between them. Germline V lookup: CDR1 SQVTM, CDR2 ANQGSEA. The CDR3 here is CSVDVGQNYGYTF. CDR3 in DNA: TGCAGCGTTGACGTGGGGCAGAACTATGGCTACACCTTC.

The V and J genes are TRBV5-4 and TRBJ1-2; maybe TRBD1 (6 bases). There are 17 residues in the CDR3. The ends were cut back, 3 bases at V and 3 bases at J, with 21 bases in the middle. Germline lookup yields CDR1 SGHNT and CDR2 YYREEE (reference sequence). CDR3 sequence reads: CASSWGGQGPLHYGYTF. CDR3 DNA sequence: TGTGCCAGCAGCTGGGGGGGGCAGGGGCCCCTCCACTATGGCTACACCTTC.

This clone appeared once. V usage is TRBV3-1 (or the pseudogene TRBV3-2) and J usage is TRBJ1-5, with unresolved D. Germline assignment: CDR1 LGHDT and CDR2 YNNKEL (reference sequence). The CDR3 covers 13 residues. The V end was cut by 1 base, the J end by 7 bases, with 8 bases between. DNA for the CDR3: TGTGCCAGCAGCCAAGGTTCACAGCAGCCCCAGCATTTT. As protein: CASSQGSQQPQHF.

This chain connects TRBV28 to TRBJ1-3; 10 bases are a match to TRBD1. Germline V gene sequence: CDR1 MDHEN, CDR2 SYDVKM. The CDR3 has 16 residues. The V gene end was trimmed by 6 bases and the J gene end by 3 bases; junction bases not matched to a gene: 8. The CDR3 loop reads CASRPRQGARGNTIYF. CDR3 coding DNA: TGTGCCAGCAGGCCTAGACAGGGGGCGCGTGGAAACACCATATATTTT.

V gene TRBV28 combines with J gene TRBJ1-1; 11 nucleotides line up with TRBD1. The V gene's germline CDR1 is MDHEN and CDR2 SYDVKM. The CDR3 is made up of 12 amino acids. The V gene end was trimmed by 10 bases and the J gene end by 4 bases; junction bases not matched to a gene: 2. The CDR3, as DNA: TGTGCCACTGGGACAGGGGGCACTGAAGCTTTCTTT. Translated, it gives CATGTGGTEAFF. The whole variable domain, remainder taken from reference TRBV28 and TRBJ1-1, is DVKVTQSSRYLVKRTGEKVFLECVQDMDHENMFWYRQDPGLGLRLIYFSYDVKMKEKGDIPEGYSVSREKKERFSLILESASTNQTSMYLCATGTGGTEAFFGQGTRLTVV.

CDR3 nucleotide sequence: TGTGCCAGCAGTTATGGGCGGGGTGAGCAGTTCTTC. Its translation: CASSYGRGEQFF. The chain joins TRBV6-6 to TRBJ2-1; possible D gene TRBD2, 6 bases. The V end lost 3 bases, the J end lost 9 bases, and 9 bases lay between the germline ends. This CDR3 region has 12 residues. Germline CDR1 and CDR2: MNHNY and SVGAGI (reference sequence).

V is TRBV7-2 and J is TRBJ2-7; D possibly corresponds to TRBD1 (5 bases). CDR1 and CDR2 (germline): SGHTA, FQGNSA. The V end lost 1 base, the J end lost 0 bases, and 10 bases lay between the germline ends. The CDR3 covers 15 residues. The CDR3: CASSLGRASSYEQYF. In nucleotides, the CDR3 is TGTGCCAGCAGCTTAGGCAGGGCAAGCTCCTACGAGCAGTACTTC.

This sequence joins TRBV24-1 and TRBJ2-3, with 9 bases that match TRBD1. Per germline, CDR1 KGHDR and CDR2 SFDVKD. J lost 0 bases, V lost 9 bases, and 6 bases had no gene match. The CDR3 has 15 residues. CDR3 DNA: TGTGCCACCGGGGGCGGGACAGGGAGCACAGATACGCAGTATTTT. Protein sequence: CATGGGTGSTDTQYF.

J is TRBJ2-1 and V is TRBV29-1, with D perhaps matching TRBD1 (5 bases). Germline V gene lookup returns CDR1 SQVTM and CDR2 ANQGSEA. The CDR3 extends over 11 amino acids. The V end lost 6 bases, the J end lost 6 bases, and 9 bases lay between the germline ends. CDR3 loop: CSVTVANEQFF. The CDR3 DNA reads TGCAGCGTGACAGTCGCCAATGAGCAGTTCTTC.

The chain combines TRBV28 with TRBJ1-6; the D gene is possibly TRBD1 (6 bases). With 3 bases removed from V and 0 bases from J, the gap between germline ends came to 9 bases. Per germline, CDR1 MDHEN and CDR2 SYDVKM. The CDR3 spans 16 residues. CDR3: CASSLGTLSYNSPLHF. In nucleotides, the CDR3 is TGTGCCAGCAGTTTGGGGACACTCTCCTATAATTCACCCCTCCACTTT.

This clone was observed a single time. This chain joins TRBV29-1 and TRBJ1-2; D is undetermined. V was trimmed by 5 bases and J by 8 bases, leaving 21 bases between them. The germline V gene encodes CDR1 SQVTM and CDR2 ANQGSEA. CDR3 length equals 14 residues. CDR3 loop: CSVSKTYKEGGYTF. As DNA, the CDR3 is TGCAGCGTTTCAAAGACCTACAAGGAGGGAGGCTACACCTTC.

The rearrangement joins TRBV30 to TRBJ1-3; D not certain. Between the trimmed V and J ends, which lost 2 bases and 3 bases, there was a span of 17 bases. This CDR3 spans 16 amino acids. Germline values: CDR1 GTSNPN, CDR2 SVGIG (reference sequence). CDR3 region: CAWSLGLGEGGNTIYF. Here the CDR3 DNA reads TGTGCCTGGAGTCTGGGGTTGGGAGAAGGTGGAAACACCATATATTTT.

This clone was observed a single time. The chain joins TRBV6-5 to TRBJ2-4, with a tentative D call TRBD1 (6 bases). The length of the CDR3 is 14 residues. V dropped 5 bases and J dropped 5 bases, with 13 bases sitting between them. From germline, CDR1 is MNHEY and CDR2 SVGAGI. CDR3 residues: CASSRGTKENIQYF. In DNA, the CDR3 is TGTGCCAGCAGTAGGGGGACGAAGGAAAACATTCAGTACTTC.

This chain links TRBV5-1 with TRBJ1-3; D is undetermined. Looked up from germline, CDR1 is SGHRS and CDR2 is YFSETQ. The CDR3 spans 16 residues. Trimming removed 3 bases from V and 1 base from J, with 14 bases in between. The CDR3 DNA follows: TGCGCCAGCAGCTATGAAGGAGTCCGTTCTGGAAACACCATATATTTT. It yields the protein CASSYEGVRSGNTIYF.